The 21 T cell receptor beta chains presented below share a single source sample, sequenced in a study of cytomegalovirus exposure and HLA in healthy donors. PCR involved 60 Vbeta and 13 Jbeta primers. TCRdb's copy holds only in-frame clones and misses some; the assay was immunoSEQ multiplex PCR. This sample has 70,000 to 100,000 clones, with 80% found just once. What was sequenced was PBMCs. These receptors were taken from a woman aged 45-65 years in good health and CMV-seropositive.

The chain uses TRBV7-9 and TRBJ2-3; weak D call: TRBD1 (5 bases). V lost 3 bases, J lost 2 bases, and 12 bases lay in between. The CDR3 covers 15 residues. Germline values: CDR1 SEHNR, CDR2 FQNEAQ (reference sequence). The chain's CDR3 is CASSLGQAFTDTQYF. The CDR3 DNA reads TGTGCCAGCAGCTTGGGGCAGGCTTTCACAGATACGCAGTATTTT.

The chain is built from TRBV14 and TRBJ1-4; D is uncertain. V was clipped by 1 base and J by 7 bases, with 7 bases between them. The CDR3 runs to 13 residues. Per the germline V gene, CDR1 is SGHDN and CDR2 is FVKESK. The CDR3 reads CASSQGPVEKLFF. For the CDR3, the DNA is TGTGCCAGCAGCCAAGGGCCCGTTGAAAAACTGTTTTTT. Looking up the rest from reference TRBV14 and TRBJ1-4 gives the full variable domain: EAGVTQFPSHSVIEKGQTVTLRCDPISGHDNLYWYRRVMGKEIKFLLHFVKESKQDESGMPNNRFLAERTGGTYSTLKVQPAELEDSGVYFCASSQGPVEKLFFGSGTQLSVL.

J is TRBJ1-4 and V is TRBV6-6; the D gene is possibly TRBD1 (5 bases). The V end was cut by 7 bases, the J end by 8 bases, with 14 bases between. The germline V gene has CDR1 MNHNY and CDR2 SVGAGI (reference sequence). This CDR3 is built from 13 residues. Here the CDR3 DNA reads TGTGCCAGCATGGGGGGTAAATTCGAAAAACTGTTTTTT. Amino acids: CASMGGKFEKLFF.

The CDR3 DNA reads TGTGCCAGCAGCCCCGGAGGGACAGGGAATGAAAAACTGTTTTTT. Its translation is CASSPGGTGNEKLFF. The chain has TRBV2 and TRBJ1-4, with 9 bases matching TRBD1. Trimming removed 6 bases from V and 5 bases from J; junction bases left unmatched: 7. This CDR3 has 15 residues. Germline CDR1 reads SNHLY; CDR2 reads FYNNEI.

The chain recombines TRBV6-1 with TRBJ1-5; 7 bases line up with TRBD1. Unmatched junction bases numbered 5, after V lost 9 bases and J lost 3 bases. Looked up from germline, CDR1 is MNHNS and CDR2 is SASEGT. The CDR3 length is 13 residues. This CDR3 reads CASAGQNNQPQHF. The CDR3, as DNA: TGTGCCAGTGCGGGACAGAACAATCAGCCCCAGCATTTT.

CDR3 bases: TGTGCCAGCAGCCCGACCAGCGGGAATTACAATGAGCAGTTCTTC. This codes for CASSPTSGNYNEQFF. The J gene is TRBJ2-1, the V gene TRBV7-2, with 7 bases aligning to TRBD2. The length of the CDR3 is 15 residues. Germline V gives CDR1 SGHTA, CDR2 FQGNSA. V shed 5 bases and J 4 bases; nucleotides not matched to a gene: 8.

The chain carries TRBV29-1 and TRBJ2-5; 12 nucleotides match TRBD2. The last part of the DNA fits TRBJ2-7 better; the J call may be wrong. The germline V gene has CDR1 SQVTM and CDR2 ANQGSEA. The length of the CDR3 is 14 residues. The CDR3 region is CSVASGGASYEQYF. The CDR3 DNA sequence: TGCAGCGTTGCTAGCGGGGGGGCCTCCTACGAGCAGTACTTC.

CDR3 bases: TGTGCCAGCAGTGCCAGGAAGGATCAGCCCCAGCATTTT. Protein: CASSARKDQPQHF. This sequence joins TRBV6-1 and TRBJ1-5; D unresolved. The CDR3 extends over 13 amino acids. Between the trimmed V and J ends, which lost 4 bases and 5 bases, there was a span of 9 bases. Germline loops: CDR1 MNHNS, CDR2 SASEGT.

The chain carries TRBV10-3 and TRBJ2-7; TRBD1 matches 9 bases. Unmatched junction bases numbered 8, after V lost 5 bases and J lost 3 bases. The CDR3 extends over 15 amino acids. Germline-derived CDR1 and CDR2 are ENHRY and SYGVKD. The CDR3 bases are TGTGCCATCAGTTCTCCGGGACAGGGCATCTACGAGCAGTACGTC. The encoded protein is CAISSPGQGIYEQYV.

The rearrangement joins TRBV5-3 to TRBJ2-1; 9 bases are a match to TRBD1. TRBV5-3 is labeled an ORF, and its function is uncertain. The CDR3 runs to 16 residues. V lost 4 bases, J lost 5 bases, and 10 bases stayed unmatched. The CDR3 DNA reads TGTGCCAGAAGCCCCCGGGACAGGGAATCCCACAATGAGCAGTTCTTC. Translating it yields CARSPRDRESHNEQFF.

The chain is built from TRBV18 and TRBJ2-5; 7 bases fit TRBD1. The CDR3 runs 14 residues. CDR1 is KGHSH and CDR2 is LQKENI in the germline V gene. Losses at the gene ends were 3 bases for V and 5 bases for J; bases not matched to a gene: 6. This CDR3 is CASSPGQQGETQYF. In nucleotides, the CDR3 is TGTGCCAGCTCACCGGGCCAACAGGGGGAGACCCAGTACTTC.

V usage is TRBV6-5 and J usage is TRBJ2-4, with TRBD1 matching 8 bases. Losses at the gene ends were 2 bases for V and 1 base for J; bases not matched to a gene: 4. CDR1 and CDR2 from the germline V gene are MNHEY and SVGAGI. The length of the CDR3 is 16 residues. Here the CDR3 reads CASSYGQGDAKNIQYF. The CDR3 DNA sequence: TGTGCCAGCAGTTACGGACAGGGTGATGCCAAAAACATTCAGTACTTC.

This chain links TRBV6-1 with TRBJ2-7, with 10 positions matching TRBD2. J gave up 4 bases and V 6 bases, and 9 bases lay outside the gene matches. From germline, CDR1 is MNHNS and CDR2 SASEGT. The CDR3 is 15 amino acids. The CDR3 DNA sequence: TGTGCCAGCAGGGATCCAGCGGGGGGGCTTTACGAGCAGTACTTC. It encodes CASRDPAGGLYEQYF.

The rearrangement uses TRBV18 and TRBJ2-1, with 11 nucleotides matching TRBD2. CDR3 size: 14 residues. V lost 3 bases, J lost 12 bases, and 7 bases stayed unmatched. Germline V lookup: CDR1 KGHSH, CDR2 LQKENI. As DNA, the CDR3 is TGTGCCAGCTCACCTTCGACTAGCGGGGAGGTGCAGTTCTTC. It translates to CASSPSTSGEVQFF.

The rearrangement uses TRBV6-5 and TRBJ2-1; TRBD1 matches at 7 bases. This CDR3 has 15 residues. Germline V gives CDR1 MNHEY, CDR2 SVGAGI. The trim removed 7 bases at V and 7 bases at J, leaving 13 bases unmatched. The CDR3 reads CASIGRRGPNNEQFF. CDR3 nucleotide sequence: TGTGCCAGCATTGGTCGTAGGGGGCCGAATAATGAGCAGTTCTTC.

This rearrangement joins TRBV5-5 to TRBJ1-1, with D possibly being TRBD1 (6 bases). The CDR3 extends over 14 amino acids. The V end lost 4 bases, the J end lost 7 bases, and 17 bases lay between the germline ends. Germline V lookup: CDR1 SGHKS, CDR2 YYEKEE (reference sequence). The CDR3 nucleotides read TGTGCCAGCAGCAGGTCTGGGGGCTTTGGTGAAGCTTTCTTT. The encoded protein is CASSRSGGFGEAFF. The full variable domain, rest sourced from reference TRBV5-5 and TRBJ1-1, is DAGVTQSPTHLIKTRGQQVTLRCSPISGHKSVSWYQQVLGQGPQFIFQYYEKEERGRGNFPDRFSARQFPNYSSELNVNALLLGDSALYLCASSRSGGFGEAFFGQGTRLTVV.

Of note for this clone: Other DNA sequences from this sample encode an identical CDR3 as well. The V call is TRBV7-2, the J call TRBJ2-3, with 7 bases that match TRBD2. This CDR3 region has 16 residues. With V trimmed by 3 bases and J by 1 base, 7 bases remained unmatched. Germline values: CDR1 SGHTA, CDR2 FQGNSA. The CDR3: CASSFLAALRTDTQYF. The CDR3 DNA sequence: TGTGCCAGCAGCTTTCTAGCGGCCCTGCGCACAGATACGCAGTATTTT.

J is TRBJ1-3 and V is TRBV25-1, with D possibly TRBD1 on 6 matching bases. Trimming removed 4 bases at V and 0 bases at J, with 10 bases between. The CDR3 runs 15 residues. CDR1 is MGHDK and CDR2 is SYGVNS in the germline V gene. CDR3 nucleotides: TGTGCCAGCAGTGTCACAGGGAGCTCTGGAAACACCATATATTTT. Protein product: CASSVTGSSGNTIYF.

The V gene is TRBV7-9, the J gene TRBJ2-5, with D perhaps matching TRBD2 (7 bases). The CDR3 runs to 14 residues. Trimming pared 4 bases from V and 4 bases from J, leaving 13 bases between. From germline, CDR1 is SEHNR and CDR2 FQNEAQ (reference sequence). CDR3: CASSSEGGAETQYF. CDR3 DNA sequence: TGTGCCAGCAGCTCCGAGGGGGGGGCAGAGACCCAGTACTTC.

The chain has TRBV18 and TRBJ1-1, with 10 bases identical to TRBD1. The CDR3 length is 15 residues. V lost 1 base, J lost 3 bases, and 2 bases stayed unmatched. Germline V gene sequence: CDR1 KGHSH, CDR2 LQKENI. The CDR3 reads CASSPLGTGDTEAFF. CDR3 nucleotides: TGTGCCAGCTCACCACTAGGGACAGGGGACACTGAAGCTTTCTTT.

V and J are TRBV5-1 and TRBJ2-1, with TRBD2 as a possible D gene (6 bases). The CDR3 is 17 amino acids. Germline V gene sequence: CDR1 SGHRS, CDR2 YFSETQ. The ends were cut back, 1 base at V and 8 bases at J, with 22 bases in the middle. The CDR3: CASSLNPPGEPSHEQFF. The CDR3 DNA follows: TGCGCCAGCAGCTTGAATCCCCCGGGAGAACCGTCCCATGAGCAGTTCTTC.